This TCR beta chain was obtained from a study of T cells in Graves' hyperthyroidism and ophthalmopathy. Study-wide points: Stable hyperthyroidism was told apart from ophthalmopathy by a model built on 13 V-J features.

The investigators amplified TCR beta CDR3 regions from RNA transcripts. The HTBI primer set served for first-round RT-PCR of the TCR CDR3. TCRdb reanalysed the multiplex PCR reads using MiXCR and keeps one entry per CDR3 protein. Of around 380,000 distinct CDR3 sequences in the sample, approximately 15% were seen once. Based on clinical symptoms, serum thyroxine and TRAb, thyroid ultrasound and orbital computed tomography, diagnoses were reached. This clonotype has more than one count but fewer than ten. The antigen remains unidentified. The CDR3 is 15 amino acids. J was trimmed by 6 bases and V by 4 bases; bases with no gene match: 8. The germline gives CDR1 SGHTS, CDR2 YDEGEE.

The sequencing input was blood. The chain links TRBV5-8 to TRBJ1-1, with 11 bases fitting TRBD1. This receptor was taken from a man younger than 40 with Graves' hyperthyroidism that later progressed to Graves' ophthalmopathy. The chain's CDR3 is CASSTRDRGSAEAFF. CDR3 coding DNA: TGTGCCAGCAGCACCCGGGACAGGGGGAGTGCTGAAGCTTTCTTT.